This T cell receptor beta chain was identified during a study of blood T cells in healthy people across ages. Study-level points and caveats: Long-lived donors carried more naive CD4+ cells and greater diversity than aged donors. Per million T cells, TCR beta diversity dropped roughly linearly as age increased. Higher naive T cell percentage went strongly together with higher TCR beta diversity.

The germline V gene has CDR1 SGDLS and CDR2 YYNGEE. There are 15 residues in the CDR3. V dropped 6 bases and J dropped 4; count of bases not matched to a gene: 10. With each sample, at least 6 micrograms of total RNA were extracted. Points on this clonotype: Its antigen is unknown.

Sample-barcoded 5' priming and a J-beta primer mix drove a second PCR of roughly 6 to 12 cycles. TCRdb independently ran MiXCR on the 5' RACE reads; one entry per CDR3 protein. In the table there are about 1.1 million distinct CDR3 sequences, 30% to 40% of which are singletons. The sequencing sample was made of blood. The source of this sequence is a man aged 18 to 29 in good health. The gene calls are TRBV9 and TRBJ2-1; TRBD1 matches at 7 bases. CDR3 DNA: TGTGCCAGCACCACAAGGGACAGCCCGTACAATGAGCAGTTCTTC. Residues: CASTTRDSPYNEQFF.